Listed here are 30 T cell receptor beta chains from one sample, sequenced in a study of T-cell reconstitution after alpha-beta-depleted transplantation in children. Unique molecular identifiers were incorporated during preparation of the TCRbeta library. TCRdb reprocessed the PCR reads with MiXCR, giving one entry per CDR3 protein. The table records about 200,000 distinct CDR3 sequences, approximately 6.3% of them present only once. The input for sequencing was PBMCs, taken before TCRalphabeta/CD19-depleted stem cell transplant. All receptors derive from a boy between 2 and 15 years old with acute lymphoblastic leukemia, due to receive a stem cell transplant.

This clonotype was found many times. Written as DNA, the CDR3 is TGTGCCAGCAGCCCCGGGACTCTATCTCAGCAGTACTTC. This encodes CASSPGTLSQQYF. The chain joins TRBV6-1 to TRBJ2-7; tentatively, D is TRBD2 (6 bases). Germline CDR1 reads MNHNS; CDR2 reads SASEGT. This CDR3 region has 13 residues. V was trimmed by 6 bases and J by 8 bases, leaving 17 bases between them.

The chain carries TRBV5-4 and TRBJ2-5, with 12 bases lining up with TRBD2. The CDR3 extends over 15 amino acids. Germline V lookup: CDR1 SGHNT, CDR2 YYREEE (reference sequence). V was pared by 3 bases and J by 6 bases, with 6 bases of the junction left unmatched. The DNA of the CDR3 is TGTGCCAGCAGCTCCGTAACTAGCGGGAGGCAGACCCAGTACTTC. Residues: CASSSVTSGRQTQYF.

This clonotype was counted between two and nine times. The CDR3 DNA is TGCGCCAGCAGCCACGTCGAGGGGAGTGGCACTGAAGCTTTCTTT. This sequence encodes CASSHVEGSGTEAFF. The J gene is TRBJ1-1, the V gene TRBV4-3; tentatively, D is TRBD1 (5 bases). Germline loops: CDR1 LGHNA, CDR2 YSLEER. The CDR3 consists of 15 residues. V lost 3 bases to trimming and J lost 4 bases, with 15 bases between them.

This clonotype was counted ten times or more. The chain has TRBV11-1 and TRBJ2-2; no clear D gene. Trimming stripped 1 base from V and 6 bases from J, with 15 bases between. The CDR3 has 16 residues. CDR1 SGHAT and CDR2 FQDESV come from the germline V gene (reference sequence). The CDR3 DNA reads TGTGCCAGCAGCTTAGGGTGGGGATTCCTCGCCGGGGAGCTGTTTTTT. Its protein product is CASSLGWGFLAGELFF.

This clonotype was detected only a few times. In DNA, the CDR3 is TGTGCCAGCAGCCCGACTAGCGGGAGCACCGGGGAGCTGTTTTTT. Amino acid sequence: CASSPTSGSTGELFF. The chain is built from TRBV7-6 and TRBJ2-2; 12 bases fit TRBD2. The germline V gene has CDR1 SGHVS and CDR2 FNYEAQ. J was trimmed by 4 bases and V by 5 bases; bases with no gene match: 2. The CDR3 sequence is 15 residues long.

This clonotype was seen repeatedly, ten times or more. The chain carries TRBV11-2 and TRBJ1-4; D is perhaps TRBD1 (5 bases). Germline V gives CDR1 SGHAT, CDR2 FQNNGV. The V gene lost 5 bases and the J gene lost 8 bases, with 15 bases spanning the gap. The CDR3 contains 14 residues. The CDR3 protein is CASSQGLRGEKLFF. The DNA for the CDR3 is TGTGCCAGCAGCCAGGGACTGCGTGGAGAAAAACTGTTTTTT.

This clonotype appeared many times. The J gene is TRBJ2-2, the V gene TRBV7-2; D not certain. Per germline, CDR1 SGHTA and CDR2 FQGNSA. The CDR3 has 14 amino acids. V lost 2 bases and J 0 bases, leaving 4 bases between the germline ends. The CDR3 here is CASSLTANTGELFF. CDR3 DNA sequence: TGTGCCAGCAGCTTAACAGCGAACACCGGGGAGCTGTTTTTT.

This clonotype appeared many times. The genes are TRBV28 and TRBJ2-5, with 8 positions matching TRBD1. The CDR3 spans 16 residues. With V trimmed by 6 bases and J by 4 bases, 13 bases remained unmatched. CDR1 MDHEN and CDR2 SYDVKM come from the germline V gene. The CDR3 here is CASRQPGTGYPETQYF. Written as DNA, the CDR3 is TGTGCCAGCAGACAACCCGGGACAGGCTATCCAGAGACCCAGTACTTC. Drawing the rest from reference TRBV28 and TRBJ2-5, the complete variable domain is DVKVTQSSRYLVKRTGEKVFLECVQDMDHENMFWYRQDPGLGLRLIYFSYDVKMKEKGDIPEGYSVSREKKERFSLILESASTNQTSMYLCASRQPGTGYPETQYFGPGTRLLVL.

This clonotype was observed at least ten times. The rearrangement links TRBV7-9 to TRBJ2-7; 11 nucleotides match TRBD1. The CDR3 consists of 16 residues. V was clipped by 5 bases and J by 3 bases; unmatched bases: 9. Germline V CDR1 and CDR2: SEHNR, FQNEAQ (reference sequence). The CDR3 loop reads CASSRTGGANDYEQYF. The CDR3 region has the DNA TGTGCCAGCAGCCGGACAGGGGGCGCCAATGACTACGAGCAGTACTTC.

This clonotype was observed at least ten times. In DNA, the CDR3 is TGTGCCAGCAGTTCCGTTCGATCGGGGACAACAGATACGCAGTATTTT. This codes for CASSSVRSGTTDTQYF. The rearrangement uses TRBV27 and TRBJ2-3; a weak D match, TRBD1 (6 bases). V was cut by 4 bases and J by 3 bases, with 17 bases left in between. The CDR3 has 16 amino acids. Germline assignment: CDR1 MNHEY and CDR2 SMNVEV (reference sequence).

This clonotype has at least ten counts. The chain joins TRBV7-8 to TRBJ2-2; D is perhaps TRBD1 or TRBD2 (5 bases each). V gave up 1 base and J gave up 5 bases, with 14 bases separating them. The CDR3 contains 16 residues. CDR1 and CDR2 from the germline V gene are SGHVS and FQNEAQ. The CDR3 bases are TGTGCCAGCAGCTTAGTATGGGGGACCCAGACCGGGGAGCTGTTTTTT. It codes for CASSLVWGTQTGELFF.

There are a few counts of this clonotype. This rearrangement joins TRBV7-2 to TRBJ2-3; the D is unclear. From germline, CDR1 is SGHTA and CDR2 FQGNSA. V lost 3 bases to trimming and J lost 9 bases, with 10 bases between them. This CDR3 is 12 amino acids long. The CDR3 DNA follows: TGTGCCAGCAGCTTTGTGTCTCCCACGCAGTATTTT. Its protein is CASSFVSPTQYF. The variable domain in full, completed from reference TRBV7-2 and TRBJ2-3, reads GAGVSQSPSNKVTEKGKDVELRCDPISGHTALYWYRQSLGQGLEFLIYFQGNSAPDKSGLPSDRFSAERTGGSVSTLTIQRTQQEDSAVYLCASSFVSPTQYFGPGTRLTVL.

This clonotype was recorded at least ten times. Here the CDR3 DNA reads TGCGCCAGCACAAGGTACAATGAGCAGTTCTTC. Translation: CASTRYNEQFF. The chain uses TRBV10-2 and TRBJ2-1; D remains ambiguous. The germline V gene has CDR1 WSHSY and CDR2 SAAADI. V was pared by 7 bases and J by 4 bases, with 5 bases between. This CDR3 region has 11 residues.

This clonotype has a count of ten or more. A read error may produce the germline difference seen at one junction end. The gene calls are TRBV20-1 and TRBJ2-1; no firm D call. There are 13 residues in the CDR3. Germline values: CDR1 DFQATT, CDR2 SNEGSKA (reference sequence). The CDR3 loop is CSARDLGRNEQFF. The CDR3 DNA is TGCAGTGCCAGAGATTTAGGCCGTAATGAGCAGTTCTTC.

This clonotype was observed many times. The chain uses TRBV2 and TRBJ2-2; D uncertain. Looked up from germline, CDR1 is SNHLY and CDR2 is FYNNEI. This CDR3 has 15 amino acids. V gave up 1 base and J gave up 1 base, with 7 bases separating them. The CDR3 loop reads CASSEVQLNTGELFF. CDR3 nucleotide sequence: TGTGCCAGCAGTGAAGTTCAGTTGAACACCGGGGAGCTGTTTTTT.

This clonotype showed up many times. The chain recombines TRBV15 with TRBJ1-1; D is ambiguous. V was trimmed by 5 bases and J by 0 bases, leaving 10 bases between them. The V gene's germline CDR1 is LNHNV and CDR2 YYDKDF (reference sequence). This CDR3 has 14 amino acids. The CDR3 DNA reads TGTGCCACCAGCTATTGGGTCATGAACACTGAAGCTTTCTTT. Residues: CATSYWVMNTEAFF.

V and J are TRBV20-1 and TRBJ2-5; TRBD1 is a possible D gene (6 bases). Germline V gene data show CDR1 as DFQATT and CDR2 as SNEGSKA (reference sequence). The CDR3 consists of 16 residues. The V end was cut by 4 bases, the J end by 1 base, with 19 bases between. The DNA for the CDR3 is TGCAGTGCTAAGGATGAGGACAGACCCCTCCAAGAGACCCAGTACTTC. Amino acid sequence: CSAKDEDRPLQETQYF.

A few counts support this clonotype. Here the CDR3 reads CASSSSGLPDTEAFF. The CDR3 DNA sequence: TGTGCCAGCAGCTCGTCGGGGCTTCCGGACACTGAAGCTTTCTTT. The chain is built from TRBV5-4 and TRBJ1-1; possible D gene TRBD1, 5 bases. The germline V gene has CDR1 SGHNT and CDR2 YYREEE (reference sequence). V lost 3 bases and J lost 3, with 15 bases in between. The CDR3 runs 15 residues. Using reference TRBV5-4 and TRBJ1-1 for the parts outside the CDR3, the full variable domain is ETGVTQSPTHLIKTRGQQVTLRCSSQSGHNTVSWYQQALGQGPQFIFQYYREEENGRGNFPPRFSGLQFPNYSSELNVNALELDDSALYLCASSSSGLPDTEAFFGQGTRLTVV.

This clonotype has a count of ten or more. This chain connects TRBV7-9 to TRBJ2-5; 9 bases map to TRBD2. The germline V gene has CDR1 SEHNR and CDR2 FQNEAQ (reference sequence). The length of the CDR3 is 15 residues. Trimming took 3 bases from V and 2 from J; bases not matched to a gene: 4. The CDR3 here is CASSFASGAQETQYF. For the CDR3, the DNA is TGTGCCAGCAGCTTTGCTAGCGGGGCACAAGAGACCCAGTACTTC.

This clonotype was seen many times. The chain employs TRBV6-1 and TRBJ1-3, with no clear D. V gave up 8 bases and J gave up 3 bases, with 5 bases separating them. This CDR3 region has 11 residues. Germline V lookup: CDR1 MNHNS, CDR2 SASEGT. CDR3: CASLLGNTIYF. The DNA for the CDR3 is TGTGCCAGCCTTCTTGGAAACACCATATATTTT.

This clonotype has a handful of counts. The V gene is TRBV7-9, the J gene TRBJ2-6; TRBD1 might be the D (5 bases). The CDR3 loop spans 15 amino acids. Trimming cost V 5 bases and J 2 bases, with 10 bases left between them. Germline V CDR1 and CDR2: SEHNR, FQNEAQ (reference sequence). DNA of the CDR3: TGTGCCAGCAGCCTCAGGGTTCCTGGGGCCAACGTCCTGACTTTC. It specifies CASSLRVPGANVLTF.

In this sample, this clonotype turned up many times. This chain connects TRBV9 to TRBJ2-2; D may correspond to TRBD1 or TRBD2 (5 bases each). Looked up from germline, CDR1 is SGDLS and CDR2 is YYNGEE. Trimming left V 3 bases short and J 5 bases short, with 14 bases between. This CDR3 spans 15 amino acids. CDR3 in amino acids: CASSARPGSTGELFF. For the CDR3, the DNA is TGTGCCAGCAGCGCCCGCCCAGGGAGTACCGGGGAGCTGTTTTTT.

The V gene is TRBV20-1, the J gene TRBJ1-1; D remains unclear. This CDR3 region has 15 residues. Germline-derived CDR1 and CDR2 are DFQATT and SNEGSKA (reference sequence). Trimming removed 3 bases at V and 0 bases at J, with 14 bases between. CDR3 sequence (DNA): TGCAGTGCTAGTGGGTTTCAGGCCGTGAACACTGAAGCTTTCTTT. Amino acid sequence: CSASGFQAVNTEAFF.

This clonotype has a count of ten or more. The V gene is TRBV3-1, the J gene TRBJ1-1; TRBD1 is a possible D gene (6 bases). CDR3 length: 13 amino acids. The germline gives CDR1 LGHDT, CDR2 YNNKEL (reference sequence). The ends were cut back, 10 bases at V and 4 bases at J, with 16 bases in the middle. CDR3 loop: CATRGGGATEAFF. CDR3 in DNA: TGTGCCACCAGAGGGGGAGGGGCCACTGAAGCTTTCTTT.

This clonotype was observed many times. The J gene is TRBJ2-3, the V gene TRBV7-9; 8 nucleotides match TRBD1. In germline, CDR1 is SEHNR, CDR2 FQNEAQ (reference sequence). The CDR3 extends over 14 amino acids. V lost 4 bases and J lost 4; bases outside the gene matches: 4. The CDR3 sequence: CASSSRGRADTQYF. The CDR3 DNA reads as TGTGCCAGCAGCTCCAGGGGGCGCGCAGATACGCAGTATTTT.

The chain is built from TRBV12-3 or TRBV12-4 and TRBJ2-3, with TRBD2 identical over 9 bases. Trimming took 6 bases from V and 6 from J; bases not matched to a gene: 1. The CDR3 runs to 12 residues. In nucleotides, the CDR3 is TGTGCCAGCAGGCGGGGGGGGGATACGCAGTATTTT. Amino acids: CASRRGGDTQYF.

This clonotype was counted ten times or more. This rearrangement joins TRBV28 to TRBJ1-2, with no clear D. CDR1 is MDHEN and CDR2 is SYDVKM in the germline V gene. The length of the CDR3 is 14 residues. V lost 9 bases to trimming and J lost 3 bases, with 17 bases between them. CDR3 amino acids: CASEVGSNHYGYTF. The CDR3 DNA reads as TGTGCCAGTGAAGTAGGGTCCAACCACTATGGCTACACCTTC.

This clonotype occurred many times. The chain links TRBV6-2 or TRBV6-3 to TRBJ1-2; D is uncertain. The V and J ends lost 5 bases and 4 bases respectively, with 8 bases between them. Germline loops: CDR1 MNHEY, CDR2 SVGEGT. The CDR3 runs to 12 residues. CDR3 protein: CASSLNGYGYTF. CDR3 nucleotides: TGTGCCAGCAGTCTCAACGGCTATGGCTACACCTTC.

This clonotype was detected ten times or more. J is TRBJ2-1 and V is TRBV6-2 or TRBV6-3; 12 nucleotides match TRBD2. CDR1 and CDR2 (germline): MNHEY, SVGEGT. The V gene end was trimmed by 8 bases and the J gene end by 4 bases; junction bases not matched to a gene: 6. The CDR3 runs to 15 residues. As DNA, the CDR3 is TGTGCCAGCCGAACACTAGCGGGGGGTTACAATGAGCAGTTCTTC. Translation: CASRTLAGGYNEQFF.

This clonotype was seen repeatedly, ten times or more. J is TRBJ2-5 and V is TRBV7-8; 7 positions agree with TRBD1. Germline lookup yields CDR1 SGHVS and CDR2 FQNEAQ. CDR3 length: 12 amino acids. With V trimmed by 7 bases and J by 5 bases, 4 bases remained unmatched. Here the CDR3 reads CASIRGKETQYF. The CDR3 DNA sequence: TGTGCCAGCATCAGGGGGAAGGAGACCCAGTACTTC.